This note documents a single T cell receptor beta chain sequence. This sample stems from a study of blood T cells in healthy people across ages. Sample donors were healthy Caucasian individuals that came from Russia, aged about 6 to 95. Germline values: CDR1 MNHEY, CDR2 SMNVEV (reference sequence). V was cut by 3 bases and J by 2 bases, with 10 bases left in between. The CDR3 sequence is 14 residues long. The use of a sample-barcoded 5' primer and a J-beta primer mix characterized a second PCR of about 7 to 12 cycles. Each cDNA was tagged by a template-switch adaptor containing 12 random nucleotides. Via MiXCR, TCRdb re-called the 5' RACE reads, giving one row per CDR3 protein. The profile covers roughly 2 million distinct CDR3 sequences, with 40% to 55% appearing a single time and 2% to 2.5% taken by the ten largest.

Sequencing was done on a sample of blood. The clonotype originates from a middle-aged woman in good health. The chain carries TRBV27 and TRBJ1-2, with D hard to call. The CDR3 DNA reads TGTGCCAGCAGTTTGTTTGGGGAAAACTATGGCTACACCTTC. Protein: CASSLFGENYGYTF.